The 29 T cell receptor beta chains in this list originate from one sample, sequenced in a study of OX40 agonist ivuxolimab in advanced cancers. Assay used: immunoSEQ multiplex PCR; TCRdb lists only in-frame clones, some missing. Among under 100,000 clones listed, 84% were seen once. The starting material was CD4+ or CD8+ T cells sorted from blood, obtained in a trial of the OX40 agonist ivuxolimab. The origin of the receptors is an adult with an advanced solid tumor such as melanoma, head and neck, liver or kidney cancer.

The chain carries TRBV7-3 and TRBJ1-1; possibly TRBD1 for D (6 bases). Trimming cost V 6 bases and J 4 bases, with 12 bases left between them. The germline CDR1 and CDR2 sequences are SGHTA and FQGTGA. The CDR3 runs to 13 residues. This chain's CDR3 is CASRLDRATEAFF. The CDR3 DNA follows: TGTGCCAGCAGGCTGGACAGAGCCACTGAAGCTTTCTTT.

The chain carries TRBV11-1 and TRBJ2-7; perhaps TRBD1 as D (6 bases). The CDR3 consists of 14 residues. Germline V CDR1 and CDR2: SGHAT, FQDESV (reference sequence). Trimming pared 4 bases from V and 1 base from J, leaving 11 bases between. The CDR3 spells CASSSGHVSYEQYF. The CDR3 DNA follows: TGTGCCAGCAGCTCGGGACACGTTTCCTACGAGCAGTACTTC.

The rearrangement joins TRBV19 to TRBJ2-2, with TRBD1 matching 9 bases. In germline, CDR1 is LNHDA, CDR2 SQIVND (reference sequence). This CDR3 spans 16 amino acids. After removal of 5 bases from V and 3 bases from J, the junction contained 7 bases not matched to a gene. The CDR3 reads CASSATGGRDTGELFF. CDR3 bases: TGTGCCAGTAGTGCTACAGGGGGCAGGGACACCGGGGAGCTGTTTTTT.

The chain has TRBV2 and TRBJ2-3, with 10 bases lining up with TRBD2. V shed 5 bases, J shed 2 bases, and the junction held 10 bases outside the gene matches. Germline V gene lookup returns CDR1 SNHLY and CDR2 FYNNEI. This CDR3 is built from 17 residues. In nucleotides, the CDR3 is TGTGCCAGCAGTACTAACGGACTAGCGGATCACACAGATACGCAGTATTTT. This sequence encodes CASSTNGLADHTDTQYF.

This chain links TRBV9 with TRBJ2-3; D unresolved. The CDR3 totals 15 residues. Germline V CDR1 and CDR2: SGDLS, YYNGEE. V dropped 3 bases and J dropped 3 bases, with 14 bases sitting between them. CDR3 DNA sequence: TGTGCCAGCAGCGCGCCCTCCTTAGATACAGATACGCAGTATTTT. Protein sequence: CASSAPSLDTDTQYF.

This sequence joins TRBV11-3 and TRBJ2-2; 9 bases match TRBD2. Germline V gives CDR1 SGHNT, CDR2 YENEEA. Trimming cost V 4 bases and J 6 bases; bases outside gene matches: 6. The CDR3 consists of 15 residues. CDR3 in amino acids: CASSSAGGMAGELFF. CDR3 sequence (DNA): TGTGCCAGCAGCTCAGCGGGAGGAATGGCCGGGGAGCTGTTTTTT.

This clone was seen more than once but under ten times. The V call is TRBV4-3, the J call TRBJ2-3, with 10 bases fitting TRBD1. The CDR3 is made up of 18 amino acids. Germline V gene data show CDR1 as LGHNA and CDR2 as YSLEER. The J segment lost 3 bases and the V segment lost 0 bases, leaving 9 bases of the junction unmatched. CDR3 sequence reads: CASSQEVTGTGATDTQYF. The CDR3 bases are TGCGCCAGCAGCCAAGAAGTCACCGGGACAGGGGCGACAGATACGCAGTATTTT.

The V call is TRBV4-3, the J call TRBJ1-2; 7 nucleotides line up with TRBD1. The germline CDR1 and CDR2 sequences are LGHNA and YSLEER. The CDR3 has 15 amino acids. With 0 bases clipped from V and 8 bases from J, the junction kept 9 bases outside the gene matches. The CDR3 DNA reads as TGCGCCAGCAGCCAAGATGCCAGGGGGGCACGGGGCTACACCTTC. It encodes CASSQDARGARGYTF.

This sequence joins TRBV14 and TRBJ2-3; a weak D match, TRBD1 (5 bases). Germline-derived CDR1 and CDR2 are SGHDN and FVKESK. The CDR3 is 15 residues long. V was shortened by 5 bases and J by 2 bases, with 14 bases between the two germline ends. This CDR3 reads CASSSWGGFTDTQYF. Written as DNA, the CDR3 is TGTGCCAGCAGCTCGTGGGGCGGTTTCACAGATACGCAGTATTTT.

The V and J genes are TRBV29-1 and TRBJ1-4; D uncertain. This CDR3 region has 11 residues. With 5 bases removed from V and 6 bases from J, the gap between germline ends came to 7 bases. Per the germline V gene, CDR1 is SQVTM and CDR2 is ANQGSEA. In DNA, the CDR3 is TGCAGCGTTCGCGATTATGAAAAACTGTTTTTT. Residues: CSVRDYEKLFF.

The chain has TRBV9 and TRBJ1-3; no reliable D call. V was shortened by 4 bases and J by 2 bases, with 13 bases between the two germline ends. The CDR3 contains 15 residues. Germline CDR1 is SGDLS and CDR2 is YYNGEE. The CDR3 loop is CASSPSGSTGNTIYF. The CDR3 bases are TGTGCCAGCAGCCCTAGCGGGTCTACTGGAAACACCATATATTTT. Supplemented by reference TRBV9 and TRBJ1-3, the full variable domain reads DSGVTQTPKHLITATGQRVTLRCSPRSGDLSVYWYQQSLDQGLQFLIQYYNGEERAKGNILERFSAQQFPDLHSELNLSSLELGDSALYFCASSPSGSTGNTIYFGEGSWLTVV.

This clone was seen only once. The chain uses TRBV11-2 and TRBJ2-7; a possible D gene is TRBD2 (7 bases). The CDR3 consists of 14 residues. Germline V gives CDR1 SGHAT, CDR2 FQNNGV. V gave up 3 bases and J gave up 1 base, with 10 bases separating them. The CDR3: CASSLGGRSYEQYF. DNA of the CDR3: TGTGCCAGCAGCTTGGGGGGGCGATCCTACGAGCAGTACTTC.

The chain links TRBV7-2 to TRBJ1-1; no clear D gene. This CDR3 region has 12 residues. V was trimmed by 5 bases and J by 11 bases, leaving 15 bases between them. Germline CDR1 and CDR2: SGHTA and FQGNSA. CDR3 sequence (DNA): TGTGCCAGCAGCCCACAGACCCGGAGGGCTTTCTTT. Amino acids: CASSPQTRRAFF. The full variable domain, rest sourced from reference TRBV7-2 and TRBJ1-1, is GAGVSQSPSNKVTEKGKDVELRCDPISGHTALYWYRQSLGQGLEFLIYFQGNSAPDKSGLPSDRFSAERTGGSVSTLTIQRTQQEDSAVYLCASSPQTRRAFFGQGTRLTVV.

The gene calls are TRBV29-1 and TRBJ1-2; tentative D call: TRBD1 (5 bases). The germline CDR1 and CDR2 sequences are SQVTM and ANQGSEA. This CDR3 comprises 12 residues. V was pared by 7 bases and J by 2 bases, with 11 bases between. Here the CDR3 reads CSGVTGNYGYTF. CDR3 coding DNA: TGCAGCGGGGTTACAGGCAACTATGGCTACACCTTC.

This chain connects TRBV19 to TRBJ1-4; D not certain. V shed 10 bases and J shed 1 base, with 13 bases lying between them. The CDR3 is 14 residues long. Looked up from germline, CDR1 is LNHDA and CDR2 is SQIVND (reference sequence). CDR3 sequence reads: CATAHSETNEKLFF. CDR3 DNA: TGTGCCACCGCCCACAGCGAAACTAATGAAAAACTGTTTTTT.

This clone was seen a single time. This chain uses TRBV9 with TRBJ1-1; D call uncertain. V lost 0 bases and J 0 bases, leaving 6 bases between the germline ends. The CDR3 runs to 14 residues. Germline V gene lookup returns CDR1 SGDLS and CDR2 YYNGEE. CDR3 loop: CASSVVTVNTEAFF. In nucleotides, the CDR3 is TGTGCCAGCAGCGTAGTTACCGTGAACACTGAAGCTTTCTTT.

The V call is TRBV6-5, the J call TRBJ2-7, with 10 bases fitting TRBD2. The CDR3 runs 15 residues. The germline gives CDR1 MNHEY, CDR2 SVGAGI. V trimming: 6 bases; J trimming: 6 bases; junction bases outside the gene matches: 11. CDR3 in amino acids: CASSNPRGTSVEQYF. The CDR3 bases are TGTGCCAGCAGCAACCCGCGGGGGACTAGCGTCGAGCAGTACTTC.

The CDR3 region is CASRGPGTTDTQYF. The CDR3 nucleotides read TGCGCCAGCAGGGGGCCGGGAACCACAGATACGCAGTATTTT. The chain carries TRBV5-1 and TRBJ2-3; D possibly uses TRBD1 or TRBD2 (5 bases each). This CDR3 has 14 residues. Trimming cost V 5 bases and J 2 bases, with 12 bases left between them. In germline, CDR1 is SGHRS, CDR2 YFSETQ.

The chain recombines TRBV6-4 with TRBJ2-1, with 9 positions matching TRBD1. J was trimmed by 7 bases and V by 2 bases; bases with no gene match: 6. Germline lookup yields CDR1 MRHNA and CDR2 SNTAGT. This CDR3 has 15 amino acids. The CDR3 region is CASSDTGGTGNEQFF. The DNA of the CDR3 is TGTGCCAGCAGTGACACCGGGGGGACAGGGAATGAGCAGTTCTTC.

This chain links TRBV6-6 with TRBJ1-1, with 10 bases identical to TRBD1. The trim removed 6 bases at V and 5 bases at J, leaving 12 bases unmatched. Germline CDR1 MNHNY, CDR2 SVGAGI (reference sequence). The CDR3 consists of 16 residues. CDR3 in amino acids: CASRSRQGAPLTEAFF. The CDR3 nucleotides are TGTGCCAGCAGGTCCCGACAGGGGGCCCCGTTAACTGAAGCTTTCTTT.

The V call is TRBV6-5, the J call TRBJ2-7; D is ambiguous. CDR1 and CDR2 (germline): MNHEY, SVGAGI. V lost 1 base to trimming and J lost 5 bases, with 9 bases between them. CDR3 length: 13 residues. CDR3 DNA: TGTGCCAGCAGTTACTTGATAAGGGACGAGCAGTACTTC. It codes for CASSYLIRDEQYF.

The chain uses TRBV12-5 and TRBJ1-2, with D possibly being TRBD1 (5 bases). The CDR3 is 13 amino acids. Germline V lookup: CDR1 LGHNT, CDR2 FRNRAP. V lost 2 bases to trimming and J lost 8 bases, with 12 bases between them. This chain's CDR3 is CASGLPTGGGYTF. The CDR3, as DNA: TGTGCTAGTGGTTTGCCCACGGGGGGGGGCTACACCTTC.

This sequence joins TRBV5-8 and TRBJ1-2; 7 positions agree with TRBD1. The CDR3 loop spans 17 amino acids. The ends lost 4 bases at V and 4 bases at J; junction bases unmatched: 16. Germline-derived CDR1 and CDR2 are SGHTS and YDEGEE. The CDR3 reads CASSPLGMAGGAYGYTF. As DNA, the CDR3 is TGTGCCAGCAGCCCCCTGGGAATGGCAGGGGGGGCCTATGGCTACACCTTC. Supplemented by reference TRBV5-8 and TRBJ1-2, the full variable domain reads EAGVTQSPTHLIKTRGQQATLRCSPISGHTSVYWYQQALGLGLQFLLWYDEGEERNRGNFPPRFSGRQFPNYSSELNVNALELEDSALYLCASSPLGMAGGAYGYTFGSGTRLTVV.

The chain recombines TRBV7-2 with TRBJ2-2; D is undetermined. The CDR3 runs to 14 residues. Germline V lookup: CDR1 SGHTA, CDR2 FQGNSA. Trimming shortened V by 5 bases and J by 6 bases, and 13 bases separated the two germline ends. For the CDR3, the DNA is TGTGCCAGCAGCCCCCCCCGAGGTCCCGGGGAGCTGTTTTTT. It yields the protein CASSPPRGPGELFF.

The rearrangement uses TRBV6-1 and TRBJ2-6; D remains unclear. The CDR3 is made up of 15 amino acids. CDR1 is MNHNS and CDR2 is SASEGT in the germline V gene. Trimming left V 3 bases short and J 2 bases short, with 8 bases between. The CDR3 DNA follows: TGTGCCAGCAGTGATTTTACAGCTGGGGCCAACGTCCTGACTTTC. Translated: CASSDFTAGANVLTF.

The chain joins TRBV2 to TRBJ1-5; D unclear. From germline, CDR1 is SNHLY and CDR2 FYNNEI. The ends were cut back, 3 bases at V and 6 bases at J, with 15 bases in the middle. This CDR3 is 15 amino acids long. The CDR3 region is CASSDVSLGSQPQHF. DNA for the CDR3: TGTGCCAGCAGTGACGTGTCCCTGGGTAGTCAGCCCCAGCATTTT.

The CDR3 protein is CASSFGGDGYTF. The CDR3 DNA is TGTGCCAGCAGCTTCGGGGGGGATGGCTACACCTTC. V is TRBV7-2 and J is TRBJ1-2; tentatively, D is TRBD1 (5 bases). The CDR3 runs to 12 residues. Germline V lookup: CDR1 SGHTA, CDR2 FQGNSA. The V end was cut by 3 bases, the J end by 6 bases, with 8 bases between.

The chain is built from TRBV5-1 and TRBJ1-1; no firm D call. V dropped 4 bases and J dropped 5 bases, with 18 bases sitting between them. Germline V gene data show CDR1 as SGHRS and CDR2 as YFSETQ. CDR3 length: 15 amino acids. As DNA, the CDR3 is TGCGCCAGCAGCCCGGGCCGGGGAGAGGCTACTGAAGCTTTCTTT. Amino acid sequence: CASSPGRGEATEAFF.

The chain has TRBV4-1 and TRBJ2-5; no clear D gene. The J call may not be correct, given that the DNA end is closer to TRBJ2-7. Germline values: CDR1 MGHRA, CDR2 YSYEKL. There are 14 residues in the CDR3. The CDR3, as DNA: TGCGCCAGCAGCCAAGAGGGGAACTCCTACGAGCAGTACTTC. Translation gives CASSQEGNSYEQYF.